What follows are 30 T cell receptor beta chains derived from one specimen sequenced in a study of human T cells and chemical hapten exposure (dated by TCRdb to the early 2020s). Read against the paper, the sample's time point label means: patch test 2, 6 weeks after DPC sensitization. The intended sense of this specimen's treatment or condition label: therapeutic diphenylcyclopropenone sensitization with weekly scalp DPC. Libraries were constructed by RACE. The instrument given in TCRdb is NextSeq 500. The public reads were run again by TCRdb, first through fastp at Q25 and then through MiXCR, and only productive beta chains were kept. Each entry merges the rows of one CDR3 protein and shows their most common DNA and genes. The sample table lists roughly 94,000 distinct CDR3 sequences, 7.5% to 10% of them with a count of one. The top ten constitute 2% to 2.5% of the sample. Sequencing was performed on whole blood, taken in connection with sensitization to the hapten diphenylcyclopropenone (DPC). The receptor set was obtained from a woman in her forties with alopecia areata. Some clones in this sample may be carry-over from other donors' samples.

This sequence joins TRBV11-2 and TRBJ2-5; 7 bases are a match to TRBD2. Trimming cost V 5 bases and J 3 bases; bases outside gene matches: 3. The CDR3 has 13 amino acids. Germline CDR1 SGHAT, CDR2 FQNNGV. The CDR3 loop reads CASSPGLKETQYF. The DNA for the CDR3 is TGTGCCAGCAGCCCGGGACTAAAAGAGACCCAGTACTTC.

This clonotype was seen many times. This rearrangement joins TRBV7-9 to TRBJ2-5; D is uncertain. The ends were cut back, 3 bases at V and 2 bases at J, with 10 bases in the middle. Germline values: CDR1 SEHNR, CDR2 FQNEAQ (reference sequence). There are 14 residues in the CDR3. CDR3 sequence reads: CASSLTQEQETQYF. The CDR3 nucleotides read TGTGCCAGCAGCTTGACACAAGAGCAAGAGACCCAGTACTTC.

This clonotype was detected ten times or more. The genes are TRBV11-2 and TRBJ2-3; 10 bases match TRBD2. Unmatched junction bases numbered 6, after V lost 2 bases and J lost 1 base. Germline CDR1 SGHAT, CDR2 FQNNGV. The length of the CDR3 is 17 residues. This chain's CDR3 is CASSLNLAGVGTDTQYF. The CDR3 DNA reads TGTGCCAGCAGCTTAAATCTAGCGGGAGTCGGCACAGATACGCAGTATTTT.

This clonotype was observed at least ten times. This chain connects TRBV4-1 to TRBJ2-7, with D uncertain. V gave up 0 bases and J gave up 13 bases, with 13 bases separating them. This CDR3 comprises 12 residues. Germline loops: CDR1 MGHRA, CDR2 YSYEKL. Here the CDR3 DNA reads TGCGCCAGCAGCCAAGATCTTGAGTCTAGATACTTC. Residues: CASSQDLESRYF.

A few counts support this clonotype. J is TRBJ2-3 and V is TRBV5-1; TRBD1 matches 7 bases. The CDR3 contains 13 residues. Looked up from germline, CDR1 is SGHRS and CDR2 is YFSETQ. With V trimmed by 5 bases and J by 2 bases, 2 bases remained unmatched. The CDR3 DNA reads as TGCGCCAGCAGAACAGGGGACACAGATACGCAGTATTTT. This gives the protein CASRTGDTDTQYF.

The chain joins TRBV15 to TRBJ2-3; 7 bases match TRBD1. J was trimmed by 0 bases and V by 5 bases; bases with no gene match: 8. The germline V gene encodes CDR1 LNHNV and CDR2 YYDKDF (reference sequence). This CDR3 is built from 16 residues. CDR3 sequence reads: CATSLGMGQSTDTQYF. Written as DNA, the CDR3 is TGTGCCACCAGCCTAGGAATGGGACAGAGCACAGATACGCAGTATTTT. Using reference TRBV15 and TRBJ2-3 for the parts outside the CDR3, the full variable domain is DAMVIQNPRYQVTQFGKPVTLSCSQTLNHNVMYWYQQKSSQAPKLLFHYYDKDFNNEADTPDNFQSRRPNTSFCFLDIRSPGLGDTAMYLCATSLGMGQSTDTQYFGPGTRLTVL.

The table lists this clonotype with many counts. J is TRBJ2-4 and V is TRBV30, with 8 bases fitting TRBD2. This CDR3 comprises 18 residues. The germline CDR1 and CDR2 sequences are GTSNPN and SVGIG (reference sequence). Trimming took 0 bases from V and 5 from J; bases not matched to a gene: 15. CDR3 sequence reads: CAWSVKGGLVRGQNIQYF. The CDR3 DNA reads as TGTGCCTGGAGTGTGAAAGGGGGACTAGTGCGGGGACAAAACATTCAGTACTTC.

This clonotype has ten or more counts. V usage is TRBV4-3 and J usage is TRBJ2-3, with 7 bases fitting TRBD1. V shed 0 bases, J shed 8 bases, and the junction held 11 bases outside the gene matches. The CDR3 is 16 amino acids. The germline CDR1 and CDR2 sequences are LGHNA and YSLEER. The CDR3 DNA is TGCGCCAGCAGCCAAGATTTGGACAGGTGGGGAGTTACGCAGTATTTT. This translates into CASSQDLDRWGVTQYF.

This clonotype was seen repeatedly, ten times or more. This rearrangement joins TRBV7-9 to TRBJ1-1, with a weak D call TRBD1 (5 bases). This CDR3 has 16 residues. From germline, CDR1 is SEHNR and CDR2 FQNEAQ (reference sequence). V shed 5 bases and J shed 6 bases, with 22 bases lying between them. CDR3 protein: CASSRGAPIGGSEAFF. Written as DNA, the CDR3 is TGTGCCAGCAGCCGAGGGGCCCCAATCGGGGGTTCTGAAGCTTTCTTT.

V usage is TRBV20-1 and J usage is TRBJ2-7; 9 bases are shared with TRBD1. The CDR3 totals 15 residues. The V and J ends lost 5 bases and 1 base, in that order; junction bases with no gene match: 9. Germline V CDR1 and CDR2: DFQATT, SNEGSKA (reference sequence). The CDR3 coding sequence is TGCAGTGCTCCCGAGGGGACAGGGCTTTCCTACGAGCAGTACTTC. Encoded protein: CSAPEGTGLSYEQYF.

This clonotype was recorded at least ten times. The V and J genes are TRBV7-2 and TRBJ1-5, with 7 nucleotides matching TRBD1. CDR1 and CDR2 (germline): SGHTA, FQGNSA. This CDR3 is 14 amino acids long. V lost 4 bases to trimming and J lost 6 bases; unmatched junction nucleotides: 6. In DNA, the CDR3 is TGTGCCAGCAGCTCCGAAGGGGGCATTCAGCCCCAGCATTTT. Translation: CASSSEGGIQPQHF.

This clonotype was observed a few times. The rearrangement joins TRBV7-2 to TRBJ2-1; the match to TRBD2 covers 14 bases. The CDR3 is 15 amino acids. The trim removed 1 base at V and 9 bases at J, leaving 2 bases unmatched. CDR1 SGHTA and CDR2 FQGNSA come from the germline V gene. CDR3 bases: TGTGCCAGCAGCTTAGAGGGACTAGCGGGAGCTGAGCAGTTCTTC. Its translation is CASSLEGLAGAEQFF.

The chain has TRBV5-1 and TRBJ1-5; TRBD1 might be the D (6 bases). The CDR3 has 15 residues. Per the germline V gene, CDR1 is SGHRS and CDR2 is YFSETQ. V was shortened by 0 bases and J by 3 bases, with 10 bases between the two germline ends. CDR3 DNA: TGCGCCAGCAGCTTGGCAGGGGTCTTCAATCAGCCCCAGCATTTT. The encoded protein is CASSLAGVFNQPQHF.

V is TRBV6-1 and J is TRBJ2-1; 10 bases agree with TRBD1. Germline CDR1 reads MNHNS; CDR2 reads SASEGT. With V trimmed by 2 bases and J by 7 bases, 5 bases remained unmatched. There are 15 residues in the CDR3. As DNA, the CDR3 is TGTGCCAGCAGTGAACCGGGACAGGGGAGGAATGAGCAGTTCTTC. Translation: CASSEPGQGRNEQFF.

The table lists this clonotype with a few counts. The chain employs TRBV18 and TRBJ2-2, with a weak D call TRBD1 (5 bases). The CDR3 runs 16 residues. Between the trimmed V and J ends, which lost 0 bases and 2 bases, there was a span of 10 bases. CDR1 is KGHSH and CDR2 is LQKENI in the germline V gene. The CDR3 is CASSPPQGPNTGELFF. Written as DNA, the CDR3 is TGTGCCAGCTCACCACCGCAGGGCCCTAACACCGGGGAGCTGTTTTTT.

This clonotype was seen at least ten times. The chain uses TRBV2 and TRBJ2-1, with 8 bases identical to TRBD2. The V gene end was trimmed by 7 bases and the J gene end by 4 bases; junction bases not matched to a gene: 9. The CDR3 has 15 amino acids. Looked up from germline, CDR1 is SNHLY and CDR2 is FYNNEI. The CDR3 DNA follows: TGTGCCAGCAAAGAGTTAGCGGGAAGGTACAATGAGCAGTTCTTC. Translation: CASKELAGRYNEQFF.

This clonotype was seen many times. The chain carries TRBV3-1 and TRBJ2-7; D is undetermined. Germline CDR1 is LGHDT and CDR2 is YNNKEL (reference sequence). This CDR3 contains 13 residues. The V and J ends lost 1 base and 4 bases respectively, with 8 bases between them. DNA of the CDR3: TGTGCCAGCAGCCAAGGCCCGCCGTACGAGCAGTACTTC. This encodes CASSQGPPYEQYF.

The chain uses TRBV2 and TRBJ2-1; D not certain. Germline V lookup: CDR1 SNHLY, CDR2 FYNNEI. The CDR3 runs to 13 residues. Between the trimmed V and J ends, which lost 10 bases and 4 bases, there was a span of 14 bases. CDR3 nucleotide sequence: TGTGCCAACACCCGAAGTGGGTACAATGAGCAGTTCTTC. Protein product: CANTRSGYNEQFF. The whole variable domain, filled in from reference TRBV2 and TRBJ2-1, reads EPEVTQTPSHQVTQMGQEVILRCVPISNHLYFYWYRQILGQKVEFLVSFYNNEISEKSEIFDDQFSVERPDGSNFTLKIRSTKLEDSAMYFCANTRSGYNEQFFGPGTRLTVL.

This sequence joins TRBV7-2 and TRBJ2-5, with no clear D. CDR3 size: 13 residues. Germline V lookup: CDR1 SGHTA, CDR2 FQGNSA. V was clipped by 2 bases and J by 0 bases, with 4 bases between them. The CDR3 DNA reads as TGTGCCAGCAGCTTACACGACCAAGAGACCCAGTACTTC. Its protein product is CASSLHDQETQYF. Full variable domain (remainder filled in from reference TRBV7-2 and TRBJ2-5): GAGVSQSPSNKVTEKGKDVELRCDPISGHTALYWYRQSLGQGLEFLIYFQGNSAPDKSGLPSDRFSAERTGGSVSTLTIQRTQQEDSAVYLCASSLHDQETQYFGPGTRLLVL.

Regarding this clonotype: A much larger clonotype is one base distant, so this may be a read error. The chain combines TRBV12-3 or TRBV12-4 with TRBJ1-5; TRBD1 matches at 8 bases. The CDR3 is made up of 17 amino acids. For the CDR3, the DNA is TGTGCCGGCAGTCCAGCGACAGGGGCGAGGCTGGATCAGCCCCAGCATTTT. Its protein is CAGSPATGARLDQPQHF.

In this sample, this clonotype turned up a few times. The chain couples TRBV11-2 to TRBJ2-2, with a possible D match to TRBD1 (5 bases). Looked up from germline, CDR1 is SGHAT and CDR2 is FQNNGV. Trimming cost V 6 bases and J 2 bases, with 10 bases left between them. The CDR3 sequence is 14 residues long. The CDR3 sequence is CASSVDTNTGELFF. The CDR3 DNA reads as TGTGCCAGCAGTGTGGACACCAACACCGGGGAGCTGTTTTTT. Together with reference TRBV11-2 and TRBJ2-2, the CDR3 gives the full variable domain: EAGVAQSPRYKIIEKRQSVAFWCNPISGHATLYWYQQILGQGPKLLIQFQNNGVVDDSQLPKDRFSAERLKGVDSTLKIQPAKLEDSAVYLCASSVDTNTGELFFGEGSRLTVL.

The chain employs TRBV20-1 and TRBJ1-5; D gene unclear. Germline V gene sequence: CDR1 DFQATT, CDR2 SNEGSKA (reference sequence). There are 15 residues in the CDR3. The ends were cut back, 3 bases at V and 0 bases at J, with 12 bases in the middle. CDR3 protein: CSASSGFYSNQPQHF. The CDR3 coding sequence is TGCAGTGCTAGTAGTGGATTTTATAGCAATCAGCCCCAGCATTTT.

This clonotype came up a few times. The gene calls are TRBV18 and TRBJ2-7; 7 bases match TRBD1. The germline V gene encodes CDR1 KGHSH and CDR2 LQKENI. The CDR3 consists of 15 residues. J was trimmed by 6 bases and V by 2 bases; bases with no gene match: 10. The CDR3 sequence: CASSPNLQGKGEQYF. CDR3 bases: TGTGCCAGCTCACCAAACTTACAGGGGAAGGGCGAGCAGTACTTC. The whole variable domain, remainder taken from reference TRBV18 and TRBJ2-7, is NAGVMQNPRHLVRRRGQEARLRCSPMKGHSHVYWYRQLPEEGLKFMVYLQKENIIDESGMPKERFSAEFPKEGPSILRIQQVVRGDSAAYFCASSPNLQGKGEQYFGPGTRLTVT.

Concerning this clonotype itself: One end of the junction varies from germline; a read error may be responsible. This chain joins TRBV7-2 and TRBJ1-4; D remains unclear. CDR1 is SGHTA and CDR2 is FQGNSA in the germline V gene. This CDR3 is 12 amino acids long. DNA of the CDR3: TGTGCCAGCAGCTTAAATAATCAAAAACTGTTTTTT. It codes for CASSLNNQKLFF.

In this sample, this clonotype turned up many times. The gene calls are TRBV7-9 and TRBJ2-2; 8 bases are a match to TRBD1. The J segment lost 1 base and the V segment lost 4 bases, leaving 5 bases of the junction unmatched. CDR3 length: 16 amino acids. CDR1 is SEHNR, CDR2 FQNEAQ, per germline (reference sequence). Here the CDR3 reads CASSSQGTGNTGELFF. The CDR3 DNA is TGTGCCAGCAGCTCCCAAGGGACAGGGAACACCGGGGAGCTGTTTTTT.

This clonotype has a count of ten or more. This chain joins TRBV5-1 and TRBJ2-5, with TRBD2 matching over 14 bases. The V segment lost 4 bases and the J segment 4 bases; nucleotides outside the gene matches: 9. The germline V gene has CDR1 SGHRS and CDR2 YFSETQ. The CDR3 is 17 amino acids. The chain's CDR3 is CASSPGTSGSSRETQYF. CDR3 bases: TGCGCCAGCAGCCCCGGGACTAGCGGGAGTTCGCGAGAGACCCAGTACTTC.

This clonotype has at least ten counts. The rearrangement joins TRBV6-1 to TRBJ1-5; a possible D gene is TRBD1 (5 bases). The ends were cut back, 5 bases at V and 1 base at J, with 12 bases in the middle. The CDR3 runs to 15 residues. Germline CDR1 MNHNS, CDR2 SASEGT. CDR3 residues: CASSPYWGSNQPQHF. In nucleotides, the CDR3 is TGTGCCAGCAGTCCATATTGGGGGAGCAATCAGCCCCAGCATTTT.

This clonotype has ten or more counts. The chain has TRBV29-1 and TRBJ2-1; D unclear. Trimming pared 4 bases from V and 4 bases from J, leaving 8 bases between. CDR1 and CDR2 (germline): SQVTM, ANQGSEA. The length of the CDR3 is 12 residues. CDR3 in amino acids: CSVGSEYNEQFF. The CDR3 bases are TGCAGCGTTGGGAGCGAATACAATGAGCAGTTCTTC.

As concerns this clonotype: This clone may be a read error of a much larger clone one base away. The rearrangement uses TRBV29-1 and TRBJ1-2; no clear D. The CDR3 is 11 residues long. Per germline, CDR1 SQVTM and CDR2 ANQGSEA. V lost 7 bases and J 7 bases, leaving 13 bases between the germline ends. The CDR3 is CSGAGFCGYTF. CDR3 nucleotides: TGCAGCGGGGCAGGTTTTTGTGGCTACACCTTC.

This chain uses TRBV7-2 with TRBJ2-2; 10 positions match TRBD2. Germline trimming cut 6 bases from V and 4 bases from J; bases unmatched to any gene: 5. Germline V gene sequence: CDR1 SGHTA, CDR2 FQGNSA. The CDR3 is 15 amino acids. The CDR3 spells CASSSSGRVTGELFF. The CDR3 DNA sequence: TGTGCCAGCAGTTCAAGCGGGAGGGTCACCGGGGAGCTGTTTTTT.